This TCR beta chain came from a study of blood T cell repertoires in COVID-19. The CDR3 loop spans 14 amino acids. After removal of 2 bases from V and 4 bases from J, the junction contained 4 bases not matched to a gene. Germline values: CDR1 LGHDT, CDR2 YNNKEL (reference sequence). TCRdb's table, derived via immunoSEQ multiplex PCR, lists solely in-frame clones and lacks some. The data show just under 75,000 clones, with approximately 88% seen just once and 2.5% to 3% held by the top ten. This clone was picked up a small number of times. The sequence was collected from an elderly man with active or convalescent COVID-19. The specimen was peripheral blood. The chain links TRBV3-1 (or the pseudogene TRBV3-2) to TRBJ2-7; 8 nucleotides align to TRBD1. The CDR3 loop reads CASSQPGQAYEQYF. The CDR3 nucleotides read TGTGCCAGCAGCCAACCGGGACAGGCATACGAGCAGTACTTC.